Detailed here is one TCR beta chain. The CD4+ fraction was divided into a CD45RA+ naive subset and a CD45RA-negative memory subset. This entry is derived from a study of shared clonotypes between healthy human individuals. Per the original data handling: Filtering differed, since immunoSEQ gave only junction sequences and no quality scores. TCRdb keeps only in-frame clones here, not all; method: immunoSEQ multiplex PCR. V and J calls and clone size come straight from that table; D and trimming were deduced from the DNA. The data show 1,500,000 or so clones, approximately 98.5% seen once. Germline trimming cut 4 bases from V and 8 bases from J; bases unmatched to any gene: 11. The CDR3 sequence is 16 residues long. The germline V gene has CDR1 SGHAT and CDR2 FQNNGV.

Material: naive CD4+ T cells sorted from blood. Subset reported: CD45RA+ positively selected. The sequence came from a man aged 25-45 years in good health. This chain joins TRBV11-2 and TRBJ1-4; 9 bases line up with TRBD1. The CDR3 DNA is TGTGCCAGCAGCTCAGGCAACAGGGGGCTCGGGGAAAAACTGTTTTTT. This gives the protein CASSSGNRGLGEKLFF.